A single sample is the source of the 17 T cell receptor beta chains below, sequenced in a study of regulatory T cells in long-lasting Graves disease. Arm-PCR with iRepertoire HTBI primers amplified the CDR3 regions for these TCR beta libraries. One entry per CDR3 protein results from TCRdb running MiXCR on the multiplex PCR reads. Here the sample spans 600,000 to 650,000 distinct CDR3 sequences, 16% being singletons. This sample's time point: newly diagnosed GD, antithyroid drugs for less than 3 months. PBMC-extracted RNA yielded the TCR library. The sample was also reused in another study, on T cells in Graves' hyperthyroidism and ophthalmopathy.

Sample: peripheral blood mononuclear cells (PBMCs), taken at new diagnosis, from a patient treated with antithyroid drugs. The receptor set was obtained from a woman aged 25 to 39 with Graves disease.

The V and J genes are TRBV19 and TRBJ1-5, with TRBD1 matching over 8 bases. Germline V CDR1 and CDR2: LNHDA, SQIVND (reference sequence). The CDR3 has 16 amino acids. The V gene end was trimmed by 5 bases and the J gene end by 3 bases; junction bases not matched to a gene: 9. In DNA form, the CDR3 reads TGTGCCAGTAGTCCCCTGACAGGGGCTATCAATCAGCCCCAGCATTTT. This translates into CASSPLTGAINQPQHF.

As for this clonotype: With a much larger clone just one base away, this may be a read error. The chain combines TRBV28 with TRBJ2-5; 7 bases map to TRBD2. This CDR3 is 15 amino acids long. The V segment lost 7 bases and the J segment 5 bases; nucleotides outside the gene matches: 13. The germline V gene encodes CDR1 MDHEN and CDR2 SYDVKM. CDR3 residues: CASTPPWGGLETQYF. The CDR3 DNA sequence: TGTGCCAGCACTCCCCCGTGGGGGGGGTTGGAGACCCAGTACTTC.

Many counts were recorded for this clonotype. The chain uses TRBV12-3 or TRBV12-4 and TRBJ1-4; 7 bases match TRBD1. V shed 6 bases and J 7 bases; nucleotides not matched to a gene: 8. The CDR3 is 14 amino acids. CDR3 sequence reads: CASRLTGTVEKLFF. The CDR3 DNA is TGTGCCAGCAGACTAACCGGGACAGTTGAAAAACTGTTTTTT.

This clonotype has a count of ten or more. This chain links TRBV12-3 or TRBV12-4 with TRBJ2-1; 7 nucleotides agree with TRBD1. Trimming removed 6 bases from V and 4 bases from J; junction bases left unmatched: 12. This CDR3 has 16 amino acids. The CDR3 sequence is CASRVAGGTAYNEQFF. The CDR3 DNA reads TGTGCCAGCAGAGTCGCAGGGGGTACCGCGTACAATGAGCAGTTCTTC.

This clonotype occurred many times. The gene calls are TRBV7-9 and TRBJ1-2; D is unclear. This CDR3 has 13 amino acids. CDR1 SEHNR and CDR2 FQNEAQ come from the germline V gene (reference sequence). V shed 4 bases and J shed 0 bases, with 6 bases lying between them. CDR3 sequence reads: CASSSTANYGYTF. In nucleotides, the CDR3 is TGTGCCAGCAGCTCAACAGCTAACTATGGCTACACCTTC.

This clonotype was counted a few times. With a much larger clone just one base away, this may be a read error. The V and J genes are TRBV10-1 and TRBJ2-1; 7 bases fit TRBD2. The V and J ends lost 0 bases and 4 bases, in that order; junction bases with no gene match: 6. Germline loops: CDR1 WNHNN, CDR2 SYGVQD (reference sequence). The CDR3 sequence is 16 residues long. The CDR3 region is CASSESAGGGYNEQFF. CDR3 sequence (DNA): TGCGCCAGCAGTGAGTCTGCGGGCGGGGGTTACAATGAGCAGTTCTTC.

The gene calls are TRBV28 and TRBJ2-3, with 8 bases lining up with TRBD2. J gave up 1 base and V 2 bases, and 5 bases lay outside the gene matches. CDR1 is MDHEN, CDR2 SYDVKM, per germline. The CDR3 extends over 16 amino acids. The CDR3 DNA is TGTGCCAGCAGTTTAGGTTGGCGGGAGGGCACAGATACGCAGTATTTT. This gives the protein CASSLGWREGTDTQYF. The entire variable domain, with the rest obtained from reference TRBV28 and TRBJ2-3, is as follows: DVKVTQSSRYLVKRTGEKVFLECVQDMDHENMFWYRQDPGLGLRLIYFSYDVKMKEKGDIPEGYSVSREKKERFSLILESASTNQTSMYLCASSLGWREGTDTQYFGPGTRLTVL.

This clonotype was seen repeatedly, ten times or more. The V gene is TRBV28, the J gene TRBJ2-1, with 8 bases aligning to TRBD2. The CDR3 consists of 16 residues. J lost 0 bases, V lost 1 base, and 2 bases had no gene match. Germline V gene data show CDR1 as MDHEN and CDR2 as SYDVKM. CDR3 residues: CASSLSSGSSYNEQFF. The CDR3 nucleotides are TGTGCCAGCAGTTTATCAAGCGGGAGCTCCTACAATGAGCAGTTCTTC.

The chain links TRBV6-1 to TRBJ1-5; perhaps TRBD1 as D (6 bases). The CDR3 consists of 15 residues. Trimming took 6 bases from V and 0 from J, leaving 12 bases between them. CDR1 and CDR2 (germline): MNHNS, SASEGT. DNA for the CDR3: TGTGCCAGCAGCCGTGGACAGTATAGCAATCAGCCCCAGCATTTT. It specifies CASSRGQYSNQPQHF.

There are a few counts of this clonotype. The chain uses TRBV20-1 and TRBJ1-4, with 8 positions matching TRBD1. CDR1 is DFQATT and CDR2 is SNEGSKA in the germline V gene (reference sequence). The CDR3 covers 14 residues. The V gene end was trimmed by 7 bases and the J gene end by 3 bases; junction bases not matched to a gene: 7. The CDR3 spells CSDPGQAANEKLFF. CDR3 DNA: TGCAGTGATCCGGGACAGGCGGCTAATGAAAAACTGTTTTTT.

The CDR3 spells CASSQTGTGNTIYF. The CDR3 DNA follows: TGTGCCAGCAGTCAGACAGGGACAGGAAACACCATATATTTT. V is TRBV28 and J is TRBJ1-3; 7 bases agree with TRBD1. Germline values: CDR1 MDHEN, CDR2 SYDVKM. This CDR3 has 14 residues. V trimming: 5 bases; J trimming: 4 bases; junction bases outside the gene matches: 5. Full variable domain (outside the CDR3, taken from reference TRBV28 and TRBJ1-3): DVKVTQSSRYLVKRTGEKVFLECVQDMDHENMFWYRQDPGLGLRLIYFSYDVKMKEKGDIPEGYSVSREKKERFSLILESASTNQTSMYLCASSQTGTGNTIYFGEGSWLTVV.

This clonotype showed up many times. This rearrangement joins TRBV5-1 to TRBJ2-3; D possibly corresponds to TRBD1 (5 bases). This CDR3 is 14 amino acids long. The V and J ends lost 4 bases and 1 base respectively, with 10 bases between them. Germline loops: CDR1 SGHRS, CDR2 YFSETQ. This chain's CDR3 is CASSVGVRTDTQYF. The CDR3 DNA reads as TGCGCCAGCAGCGTAGGGGTTCGCACAGATACGCAGTATTTT.

The table lists this clonotype with many counts. The chain links TRBV10-2 to TRBJ2-3; D unclear. The V gene's germline CDR1 is WSHSY and CDR2 SAAADI. Trimming removed 4 bases at V and 3 bases at J, with 11 bases between. The CDR3 contains 14 residues. CDR3 in amino acids: CASSAPRATDTQYF. The DNA of the CDR3 is TGCGCCAGCAGTGCTCCGCGAGCGACAGATACGCAGTATTTT.

In this sample, this clonotype turned up many times. The chain has TRBV7-2 and TRBJ1-5; 8 bases fit TRBD1. Germline V gene data show CDR1 as SGHTA and CDR2 as FQGNSA. This CDR3 comprises 15 residues. V shed 4 bases, J shed 6 bases, and the junction held 8 bases outside the gene matches. CDR3: CASSSWTGSGQPQHF. The CDR3, as DNA: TGTGCCAGCAGCTCCTGGACAGGGTCGGGTCAGCCCCAGCATTTT.

On this clonotype itself: One junction end disagrees with the germline gene, perhaps due to a read error. J is TRBJ1-5 and V is TRBV19; D not resolved. The CDR3 length is 15 residues. Germline CDR1 reads LNHDA; CDR2 reads SQIVND (reference sequence). This CDR3 reads CASSLEGYSKQPQHF. CDR3 nucleotide sequence: TGTGCCAGTAGTCTAGAAGGGTATAGCAAACAGCCCCAGCATTTT.

This chain uses TRBV6-2 or TRBV6-3 with TRBJ2-3; 15 bases align to TRBD2. From germline, CDR1 is MNHEY and CDR2 SVGEGT. This CDR3 spans 19 amino acids. Losses at the gene ends were 7 bases for V and 4 bases for J; bases not matched to a gene: 15. The CDR3 protein is CASITGLAGGTWPADTQYF. The CDR3 DNA reads TGTGCCAGCATTACAGGACTAGCGGGAGGGACATGGCCCGCAGATACGCAGTATTTT.

V usage is TRBV12-3 or TRBV12-4 and J usage is TRBJ2-1; 7 bases agree with TRBD1. This CDR3 contains 13 residues. The V gene end was trimmed by 5 bases and the J gene end by 7 bases; junction bases not matched to a gene: 5. The CDR3 region has the DNA TGTGCCAGCAGTGGACAGGTTTCGAATGAGCAGTTCTTC. It translates to CASSGQVSNEQFF.